The text below deals with one TCR beta chain. The sample carries other DNA sequences with the same CDR3. The data are from a study of blood T cell repertoires in COVID-19. Study as a whole: From T cells, B-cell-depleted T cells, or PBMCs came the material, which was cDNA or gDNA.

Per the original methods: Cell counts per sample came from amplifying reference gene primers. Sequencing was performed with immunoSEQ multiplex PCR; in TCRdb, only in-frame clones are kept and a portion is missing. The V and J calls and clone size are taken from that table; D and trimming were inferred from the DNA. The data contain about 120,000 clones, about 90% of them singletons. J gave up 0 bases and V 2 bases, and 2 bases lay outside the gene matches. This CDR3 contains 14 residues. In germline, CDR1 is GTSNPN, CDR2 SVGIG (reference sequence). The chain joins TRBV30 to TRBJ2-3; 7 bases match TRBD2. This sequence was found in a woman aged 70-85 years with acute or convalescent COVID-19. Input material: peripheral blood. CDR3 coding DNA: TGTGCCTGGAGTCGCGGGGGAAGCACAGATACGCAGTATTTT. It codes for CAWSRGGSTDTQYF.